Following are 28 T cell receptor beta chains from one sample sequenced in a study of shared clonotypes between healthy human individuals (dated by TCRdb to the early 2020s). CD8 naive samples were CD45RO-negative cells positively selected for CCR7, giving a CD45RA+CCR7+ population that excluded TemRA cells. The library was generated by the immunoSEQ multiplex PCR assay. The clones in this table, taken by TCRdb from immuneACCESS, are in-frame only. Not every clone is retained; where verified, under half of the shortfall comes from an unresolved V gene, and the cause of the rest is unknown. This sample holds 450,000 to 700,000 clones; just under 97% were observed only once. Approximately 0.1% of the sample comes from the top ten. Sequencing was done on a sample of naive CD8+ T cells sorted from blood. What this sample's cell subset or site label stands for: CD45RA+CCR7+. The receptor set was obtained from a woman under 40 in good health.

This chain links TRBV20-1 with TRBJ1-2, with D possibly matching TRBD1 (5 bases). Trimming shortened V by 4 bases and J by 4 bases, and 7 bases separated the two germline ends. The CDR3 runs 11 residues. Germline-derived CDR1 and CDR2 are DFQATT and SNEGSKA (reference sequence). In DNA form, the CDR3 reads TGCAGTGCTACAGGGTTCTATGGCTACACCTTC. This gives the protein CSATGFYGYTF.

The chain couples TRBV2 to TRBJ2-1, with 11 bases that match TRBD2. Germline CDR1 reads SNHLY; CDR2 reads FYNNEI. The V segment lost 9 bases and the J segment 3 bases; nucleotides outside the gene matches: 10. This CDR3 region has 16 residues. The CDR3 DNA follows: TGTGCCAGGGCACCACCGGGACTAGCGGACTACAATGAGCAGTTCTTC. Residues: CARAPPGLADYNEQFF.

About this clone itself: An end of the junction differs from the germline gene, which may be a read error. The J gene is TRBJ1-2, the V gene TRBV27, with 7 bases aligning to TRBD1. The V gene's germline CDR1 is MNHEY and CDR2 SMNVEV (reference sequence). This CDR3 has 13 amino acids. The CDR3 DNA reads TGTGCCAGCAGTTCCGACAGGGACTACGGCTACACCTTC. Its translation is CASSSDRDYGYTF.

In its sample, this clone was seen a few times. The chain employs TRBV6-4 and TRBJ2-3; the D is unclear. CDR3 length equals 15 residues. The germline V gene has CDR1 MRHNA and CDR2 SNTAGT. V was pared by 3 bases and J by 1 base, with 11 bases between. The CDR3 sequence: CASSESPRGTDTQYF. CDR3 sequence (DNA): TGTGCCAGCAGTGAATCCCCCCGCGGCACAGATACGCAGTATTTT.

The V call is TRBV6-6, the J call TRBJ2-3, with no clear D. Per the germline V gene, CDR1 is MNHNY and CDR2 is SVGAGI (reference sequence). Trimming cost V 2 bases and J 4 bases, with 1 base left between them. The CDR3 covers 11 residues. CDR3 region: CASSYADTQYF. DNA of the CDR3: TGTGCCAGCAGTTACGCAGATACGCAGTATTTT.

The chain combines TRBV18 with TRBJ2-7; 10 nucleotides align to TRBD1. This CDR3 is 16 amino acids long. Trimming removed 2 bases from V and 5 bases from J; junction bases left unmatched: 9. The germline gives CDR1 KGHSH, CDR2 LQKENI. CDR3 protein: CASSPVEGQGSHEQYF. CDR3 sequence (DNA): TGTGCCAGCTCACCAGTTGAGGGACAGGGGTCCCACGAGCAGTACTTC.

V is TRBV6-5 and J is TRBJ1-4; D may be TRBD1 (6 bases). The CDR3 has 14 amino acids. With 5 bases removed from V and 3 bases from J, the gap between germline ends came to 10 bases. The germline CDR1 and CDR2 sequences are MNHEY and SVGAGI. The CDR3, as DNA: TGTGCCAGCAGTGCAGGGGCTCCTAATGAAAAACTGTTTTTT. Its protein is CASSAGAPNEKLFF.

The V call is TRBV13, the J call TRBJ2-1; TRBD1 agrees at 8 bases. V gave up 4 bases and J gave up 4 bases; unmatched junction bases: 6. Germline CDR1 is PRHDT and CDR2 is FYEKMQ (reference sequence). The CDR3 consists of 15 residues. CDR3 amino acids: CASSYRTGPYNEQFF. CDR3 DNA: TGTGCCAGCAGCTACCGGACAGGGCCGTACAATGAGCAGTTCTTC.

The V gene is TRBV27, the J gene TRBJ2-7; TRBD1 or TRBD2 may be the D gene (5 bases each). The CDR3 sequence is 13 residues long. CDR1 MNHEY and CDR2 SMNVEV come from the germline V gene (reference sequence). The V end lost 2 bases, the J end lost 5 bases, and 10 bases lay between the germline ends. The CDR3 nucleotides read TGTGCCAGCAGTTTAGGGGGACCCCACGAGCAGTACTTC. This translates into CASSLGGPHEQYF.

The chain combines TRBV25-1 with TRBJ1-4; 9 nucleotides match TRBD1. V lost 8 bases, J lost 2 bases, and 12 bases stayed unmatched. Germline values: CDR1 MGHDK, CDR2 SYGVNS. The CDR3 has 17 residues. CDR3 sequence: CASGDRDPYLTNEKLFF. CDR3 nucleotide sequence: TGTGCCAGCGGGGACAGGGACCCTTACTTGACTAATGAAAAACTGTTTTTT. Variable domain in full (rest from reference TRBV25-1 and TRBJ1-4): EADIYQTPRYLVIGTGKKITLECSQTMGHDKMYWYQQDPGMELHLIHYSYGVNSTEKGDLSSESTVSRIRTEHFPLTLESARPSHTSQYLCASGDRDPYLTNEKLFFGSGTQLSVL.

This chain connects TRBV27 to TRBJ2-5; 7 bases are shared with TRBD2. V gave up 3 bases and J gave up 1 base; unmatched junction bases: 8. This CDR3 contains 16 residues. Looked up from germline, CDR1 is MNHEY and CDR2 is SMNVEV (reference sequence). CDR3: CASSLGSGVGQETQYF. The CDR3 DNA reads TGTGCCAGCAGTTTGGGGAGCGGGGTGGGCCAAGAGACCCAGTACTTC.

The chain uses TRBV18 and TRBJ2-1; 8 bases match TRBD1. With V trimmed by 3 bases and J by 2 bases, 6 bases remained unmatched. The CDR3 runs to 16 residues. Germline V gene lookup returns CDR1 KGHSH and CDR2 LQKENI. The CDR3 loop reads CASSPTDRATYNEQFF. CDR3 sequence (DNA): TGTGCCAGCTCACCGACGGACAGGGCCACCTACAATGAGCAGTTCTTC.

V and J are TRBV9 and TRBJ2-4; D might be TRBD2 (5 bases). The CDR3 has 14 residues. V gave up 3 bases and J gave up 1 base, with 8 bases separating them. The germline CDR1 and CDR2 sequences are SGDLS and YYNGEE. The CDR3 coding sequence is TGTGCCAGCAGCGAGTCGGGGGCCAAAAACATTCAGTACTTC. Amino acids: CASSESGAKNIQYF.

Only a few counts were recorded for this clone. CDR3 in DNA: TGTGCCAGCAGCCCCGGGAACACTGAAGCTTTCTTT. Its translation is CASSPGNTEAFF. The chain links TRBV5-8 to TRBJ1-1; D is undetermined. The CDR3 sequence is 12 residues long. V dropped 4 bases and J dropped 1 base, with 5 bases sitting between them. Germline lookup yields CDR1 SGHTS and CDR2 YDEGEE.

This rearrangement joins TRBV27 to TRBJ2-3, with 7 bases fitting TRBD2. CDR1 and CDR2 from the germline V gene are MNHEY and SMNVEV (reference sequence). The V and J ends lost 2 bases and 6 bases, in that order; junction bases with no gene match: 5. The CDR3 is 14 amino acids. This CDR3 is CASSLAGVADTQYF. CDR3 in DNA: TGTGCCAGCAGTTTAGCGGGAGTGGCGGATACGCAGTATTTT.

The sample holds one count of this clone. V usage is TRBV28 and J usage is TRBJ2-7; tentatively, D is TRBD2 (6 bases). Trimming removed 6 bases at V and 9 bases at J, with 12 bases between. Germline V gene sequence: CDR1 MDHEN, CDR2 SYDVKM. The CDR3 has 11 amino acids. For the CDR3, the DNA is TGTGCCAGCAGCGGAATGGGGGGGCAGTACTTC. Translated, it gives CASSGMGGQYF.

DNA for the CDR3: TGTGCCAGCAGCTCCCGGCGGGGGGAACCCGATGGCTACACCTTC. Encoded protein: CASSSRRGEPDGYTF. The V call is TRBV5-8, the J call TRBJ1-2; possible D gene TRBD1, 5 bases. V shed 3 bases and J shed 6 bases, with 18 bases lying between them. Germline V gene lookup returns CDR1 SGHTS and CDR2 YDEGEE. This CDR3 has 15 amino acids.

J is TRBJ2-1 and V is TRBV28, with 10 bases lining up with TRBD2. This CDR3 is 18 amino acids long. Germline CDR1 reads MDHEN; CDR2 reads SYDVKM. V trimming: 1 base; J trimming: 8 bases; junction bases outside the gene matches: 14. The CDR3 nucleotides read TGTGCCAGCAGTTTATACCCCATGGGAGCGGGAGGGGGCGATGAGCAGTTCTTC. It codes for CASSLYPMGAGGGDEQFF.

The chain carries TRBV27 and TRBJ2-3, with a weak D call TRBD1 (5 bases). The V and J ends lost 2 bases and 9 bases respectively, with 9 bases between them. The CDR3 spans 12 residues. Looked up from germline, CDR1 is MNHEY and CDR2 is SMNVEV (reference sequence). CDR3 sequence: CASSLQGYTQYF. The CDR3 DNA follows: TGTGCCAGCAGTTTACAGGGATACACGCAGTATTTT.

V and J are TRBV18 and TRBJ1-2; possibly TRBD1 for D (5 bases). The CDR3 contains 13 residues. V lost 3 bases to trimming and J lost 3 bases, with 8 bases between them. Germline CDR1 and CDR2: KGHSH and LQKENI. CDR3 DNA: TGTGCCAGCTCACCTGCGACAGACTATGGCTACACCTTC. It yields the protein CASSPATDYGYTF.

The rearrangement uses TRBV7-9 and TRBJ1-1; D not certain. Trimming took off 0 bases at V and 5 bases at J, with 13 bases between the two ends. The V gene's germline CDR1 is SEHNR and CDR2 FQNEAQ (reference sequence). CDR3 length: 15 amino acids. The CDR3 DNA reads TGTGCCAGCAGCTTAGCGCAAGGGAGCCGTACTGAAGCTTTCTTT. Its protein is CASSLAQGSRTEAFF. The complete variable domain, with remaining parts taken from reference TRBV7-9 and TRBJ1-1, reads DTGVSQNPRHKITKRGQNVTFRCDPISEHNRLYWYRQTLGQGPEFLTYFQNEAQLEKSRLLSDRFSAERPKGSFSTLEIQRTEQGDSAMYLCASSLAQGSRTEAFFGQGTRLTVV.

The chain recombines TRBV11-2 with TRBJ2-2, with D possibly being TRBD2 (6 bases). V was shortened by 4 bases and J by 4 bases, with 22 bases between the two germline ends. Germline CDR1 reads SGHAT; CDR2 reads FQNNGV. There are 18 residues in the CDR3. The CDR3 reads CASSSLARASRGTGELFF. The CDR3 DNA is TGTGCCAGCAGCTCCCTAGCGAGAGCCAGTCGCGGCACCGGGGAGCTGTTTTTT.

Remarks on this clone: This sample includes further DNA sequences coding for the same CDR3. V and J are TRBV19 and TRBJ1-2; D gene ambiguous. There are 11 residues in the CDR3. The V gene's germline CDR1 is LNHDA and CDR2 SQIVND (reference sequence). The ends were cut back, 1 base at V and 5 bases at J, with 2 bases in the middle. The DNA of the CDR3 is TGTGCCAGTAGTATAGGATATGGCTACACCTTC. It encodes CASSIGYGYTF.

V gene TRBV7-3 combines with J gene TRBJ2-1; 7 bases are shared with TRBD1. Germline V gives CDR1 SGHTA, CDR2 FQGTGA. Germline trimming cut 5 bases from V and 9 bases from J; bases unmatched to any gene: 4. The CDR3 sequence is 12 residues long. The CDR3 is CASSATGAEQFF. In DNA, the CDR3 is TGTGCCAGCAGCGCAACAGGGGCTGAGCAGTTCTTC. Complete variable domain (other parts from reference TRBV7-3 and TRBJ2-1): GAGVSQTPSNKVTEKGKYVELRCDPISGHTALYWYRQSLGQGPEFLIYFQGTGAADDSGLPNDRFFAVRPEGSVSTLKIQRTERGDSAVYLCASSATGAEQFFGPGTRLTVL.

The count of this clone is one. The J gene is TRBJ2-7, the V gene TRBV6-5, with TRBD2 identical over 7 bases. The V gene end was trimmed by 0 bases and the J gene end by 6 bases; junction bases not matched to a gene: 11. The CDR3 totals 16 residues. The germline V gene has CDR1 MNHEY and CDR2 SVGAGI. CDR3 loop: CASSYSGAGEKSEQYF. The DNA for the CDR3 is TGTGCCAGCAGTTACTCAGGTGCGGGGGAGAAGTCCGAGCAGTACTTC.

This chain joins TRBV30 and TRBJ2-7; unclear D gene. Germline V lookup: CDR1 GTSNPN, CDR2 SVGIG (reference sequence). This CDR3 has 12 residues. V dropped 0 bases and J dropped 4 bases, with 7 bases sitting between them. The CDR3 sequence is CAWSVRKYEQYF. In DNA form, the CDR3 reads TGTGCCTGGAGTGTACGGAAATACGAGCAGTACTTC.

This sequence joins TRBV27 and TRBJ2-7; 7 positions agree with TRBD2. This CDR3 comprises 13 residues. Germline trimming cut 7 bases from V and 5 bases from J; bases unmatched to any gene: 8. Per germline, CDR1 MNHEY and CDR2 SMNVEV (reference sequence). CDR3 sequence: CASIGEGFDEQYF. The CDR3 nucleotides read TGTGCCAGCATCGGGGAGGGGTTCGACGAGCAGTACTTC.

The chain links TRBV2 to TRBJ2-7, with 7 bases matching TRBD2. The CDR3 spans 11 residues. The V gene end was trimmed by 6 bases and the J gene end by 6 bases; junction bases not matched to a gene: 2. Germline CDR1 reads SNHLY; CDR2 reads FYNNEI. Here the CDR3 reads CASSGGFEQYF. CDR3 nucleotide sequence: TGTGCCAGCAGCGGGGGGTTCGAGCAGTACTTC.